The subject of this entry is one T cell receptor (beta chain). Using immunoSEQ multiplex PCR, the repertoire was profiled, and TCRdb retains in-frame clones only, with some absent. This sample carries around 2.1 million clones, 95% of them seen once, and the ten largest clones take roughly 0.13%. This sample is part of a study of shared clonotypes between healthy human individuals. V lost 4 bases and J lost 5, with 11 bases in between. This CDR3 has 13 residues. The V gene's germline CDR1 is LNHDA and CDR2 SQIVND (reference sequence). The rearrangement uses TRBV19 and TRBJ2-5, with a possible D match to TRBD2 (5 bases). Sequencing used naive CD4+ T cells sorted from blood. Subset in this sample: CD45RA+ positively selected. The clonotype was recovered from a man aged 18-30 years in good health. The chain's CDR3 is CASSTSPGETQYF. The CDR3 DNA sequence: TGTGCCAGTAGTACTTCCCCGGGGGAGACCCAGTACTTC.